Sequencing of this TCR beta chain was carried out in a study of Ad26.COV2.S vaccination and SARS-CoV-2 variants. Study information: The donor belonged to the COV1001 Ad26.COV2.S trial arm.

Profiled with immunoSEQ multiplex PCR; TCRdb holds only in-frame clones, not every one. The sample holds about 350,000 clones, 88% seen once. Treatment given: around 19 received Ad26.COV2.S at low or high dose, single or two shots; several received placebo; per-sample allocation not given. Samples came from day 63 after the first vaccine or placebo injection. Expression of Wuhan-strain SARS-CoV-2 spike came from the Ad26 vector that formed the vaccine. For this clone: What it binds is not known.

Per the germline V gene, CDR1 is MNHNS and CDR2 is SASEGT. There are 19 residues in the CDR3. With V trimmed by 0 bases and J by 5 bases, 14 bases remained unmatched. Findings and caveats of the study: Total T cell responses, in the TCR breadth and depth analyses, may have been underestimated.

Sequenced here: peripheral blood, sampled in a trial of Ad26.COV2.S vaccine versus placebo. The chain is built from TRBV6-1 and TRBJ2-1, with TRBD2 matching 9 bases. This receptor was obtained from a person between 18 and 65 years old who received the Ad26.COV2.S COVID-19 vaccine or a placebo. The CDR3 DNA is TGTGCCAGCAGTGAAGCCGCTCTGGCGGGAGGGGCTATGGACAATGAGCAGTTCTTC. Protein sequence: CASSEAALAGGAMDNEQFF.